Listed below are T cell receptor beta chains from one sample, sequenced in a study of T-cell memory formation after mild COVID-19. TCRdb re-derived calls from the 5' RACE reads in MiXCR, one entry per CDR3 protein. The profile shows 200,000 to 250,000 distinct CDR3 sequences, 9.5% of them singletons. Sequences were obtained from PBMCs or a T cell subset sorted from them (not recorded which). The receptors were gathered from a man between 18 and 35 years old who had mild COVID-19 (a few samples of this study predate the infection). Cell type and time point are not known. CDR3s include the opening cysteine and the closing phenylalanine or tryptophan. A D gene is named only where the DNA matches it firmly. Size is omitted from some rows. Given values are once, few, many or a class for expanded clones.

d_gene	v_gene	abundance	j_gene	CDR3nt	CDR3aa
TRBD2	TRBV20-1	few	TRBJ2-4	TGCAGTGCTAGAGATGCAGCGGGGGACCTCATAGAGTACTTC	CSARDAAGDLIEYF
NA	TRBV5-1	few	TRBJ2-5	TGCGCCAGCAGCTTGGAAAAACAGGGTAGACAAGAGACCCAGTACTTC	CASSLEKQGRQETQYF
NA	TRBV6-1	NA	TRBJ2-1	TGTGCCAGCAGTGAAGCCGGTTACAATGAGCAGTTCTTC	CASSEAGYNEQFF
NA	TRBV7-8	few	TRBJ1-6	TGTGCCAGCAGGAACCCCGGGGCCGGTTCACCCCTCCACTTT	CASRNPGAGSPLHF
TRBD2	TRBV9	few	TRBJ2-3	TGTGCCAGCAGTGTCGAGGAGGGACTAGCCTCGCAGTATTTT	CASSVEEGLASQYF
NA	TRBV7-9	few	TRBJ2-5	TGTGCCAGCAGCTGGGCAAGCGGGTCGGGGGAGACCCAGTACTTC	CASSWASGSGETQYF
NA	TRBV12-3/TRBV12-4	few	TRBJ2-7	TGTGCCAGCAGTTTCAGGAGGGGCGATCAGTACTTC	CASSFRRGDQYF
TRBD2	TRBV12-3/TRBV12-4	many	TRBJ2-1	TGTGCCAGCAGTTTCAGCGGGGGTCTAAATGAGCAGTTCTTC	CASSFSGGLNEQFF
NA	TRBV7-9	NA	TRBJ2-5	TGTGCCAGCAGCCTAGATGCCGCGGAGACCCAGTACTTC	CASSLDAAETQYF
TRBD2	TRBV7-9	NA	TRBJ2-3	TGTGCCAGCGGACTAGCGGGGTTCGGAGATACGCAGTATTTT	CASGLAGFGDTQYF
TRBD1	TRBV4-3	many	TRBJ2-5	TGCGCCAGCAGCCAAGTACCCGACAGGGGAGAGACCCAGTACTTC	CASSQVPDRGETQYF
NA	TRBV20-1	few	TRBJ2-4	TGCAGTGGGAGAGGTCCCGCGCAAAACATTCAGTACTTC	CSGRGPAQNIQYF
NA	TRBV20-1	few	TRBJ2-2	TGCAGTGCCCCCGGGTCCTTAAACACCGGGGAGCTGTTTTTT	CSAPGSLNTGELFF
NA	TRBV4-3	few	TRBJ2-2	TGCGCCAGCAGCCAAGTCGCGGGGAACACCGGGGAGCTGTTTTTT	CASSQVAGNTGELFF
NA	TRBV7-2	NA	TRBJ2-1	TGTGCCAGCAGCTTAGATCCAGGGATCCACAATGAGCAGTTCTTC	CASSLDPGIHNEQFF
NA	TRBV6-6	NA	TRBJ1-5	TGTGCCAGCAGTTACGGGAGAGATAGCAATCAGCCCCAGCATTTT	CASSYGRDSNQPQHF
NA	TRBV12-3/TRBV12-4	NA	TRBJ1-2	TGTGCCAGCAGTTTGTGGCAGATCTCTAACTATGGCTACACCTTC	CASSLWQISNYGYTF
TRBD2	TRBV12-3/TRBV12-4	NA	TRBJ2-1	TGTGCCAGCAGGCCACTAGCGGTTTACAATGAGCAGTTCTTC	CASRPLAVYNEQFF
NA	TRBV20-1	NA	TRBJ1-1	TGCAGTGCTAGAGATCCCATGGTCACCCCTGAAGCTTTCTTT	CSARDPMVTPEAFF
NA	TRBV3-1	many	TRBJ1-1	TGTGCCAGCAGCCCAGACAGGACTAGTGAAGCTTTCTTT	CASSPDRTSEAFF